Following are 32 T cell receptor beta chains from one sample sequenced in a study of T-cell reconstitution after alpha-beta-depleted transplantation in children. During its preparation, the TCRbeta library received unique molecular identifiers. TCRdb reanalysed the PCR reads using MiXCR and keeps one entry per CDR3 protein. The table records roughly 590,000 distinct CDR3 sequences, roughly 15% of them present only once. Sample: PBMCs from the stem cell graft donor, taken from the stem cell graft. These receptors were collected from a human donor who donated a stem cell graft to a child with acute myeloid leukemia.

This clonotype was seen repeatedly, ten times or more. This chain links TRBV7-2 with TRBJ2-1; D gene unclear. Per the germline V gene, CDR1 is SGHTA and CDR2 is FQGNSA. CDR3 size: 12 residues. The V and J ends lost 2 bases and 7 bases respectively, with 6 bases between them. The chain's CDR3 is CASSLPDNEQFF. The CDR3 DNA sequence: TGTGCCAGCAGCTTACCGGATAATGAGCAGTTCTTC.

Notes on this clonotype: A single base separates this from a much larger clone, so it may be a read error. The gene calls are TRBV20-1 and TRBJ1-2; 7 bases line up with TRBD1. V shed 6 bases, J shed 2 bases, and the junction held 9 bases outside the gene matches. Germline V lookup: CDR1 DFQATT, CDR2 SNEGSKA (reference sequence). The CDR3 runs 14 residues. The CDR3 nucleotides read TGCAGTGCCACCAGGGGGGTTATGAACTATGGCTACACCTTC. It codes for CSATRGVMNYGYTF.

The rearrangement uses TRBV24-1 and TRBJ2-1, with TRBD1 identical over 12 bases. Trimming removed 1 base from V and 6 bases from J; junction bases left unmatched: 3. Germline-derived CDR1 and CDR2 are KGHDR and SFDVKD. This CDR3 has 16 amino acids. The CDR3 nucleotides are TGTGCCACCAGTGATTTCGGGACAGGGGGCCTCAATGAGCAGTTCTTC. It codes for CATSDFGTGGLNEQFF.

This clonotype was seen ten or more times. The chain combines TRBV6-1 with TRBJ2-7, with D unresolved. The CDR3 is 14 amino acids. Germline CDR1 is MNHNS and CDR2 is SASEGT. V lost 5 bases to trimming and J lost 2 bases, with 13 bases between them. CDR3 loop: CASSPVKFPYEQYV. The DNA for the CDR3 is TGTGCCAGCAGTCCCGTAAAATTCCCCTACGAGCAGTACGTC.

V gene TRBV5-1 combines with J gene TRBJ2-4; 8 bases are a match to TRBD1. J was trimmed by 7 bases and V by 4 bases; bases with no gene match: 7. The germline V gene has CDR1 SGHRS and CDR2 YFSETQ. The CDR3 is 14 residues long. The CDR3 sequence is CASSAATGANIQYF. CDR3 DNA: TGCGCCAGCAGCGCGGCGACAGGGGCGAACATTCAGTACTTC.

This clonotype was counted a single time. The chain couples TRBV7-9 to TRBJ2-1; maybe TRBD2 (6 bases). The CDR3 contains 15 residues. Trimming pared 6 bases from V and 6 bases from J, leaving 18 bases between. In germline, CDR1 is SEHNR, CDR2 FQNEAQ (reference sequence). In DNA, the CDR3 is TGTGCCAGCAGTCAATCCTCGGGACTTACCAATGAGCAGTTCTTC. It codes for CASSQSSGLTNEQFF.

In this sample, this clonotype turned up many times. CDR3 bases: TGTGCCAGCAGCTTACCAGAGCGGATCAAACCCGAGCAGTACTTC. Its protein is CASSLPERIKPEQYF. This chain uses TRBV7-2 with TRBJ2-7, with a tentative D call TRBD2 (5 bases). Trimming shortened V by 2 bases and J by 6 bases, and 17 bases separated the two germline ends. Germline lookup yields CDR1 SGHTA and CDR2 FQGNSA. CDR3 length equals 15 residues.

The rearrangement joins TRBV12-3 or TRBV12-4 to TRBJ2-3; 7 bases line up with TRBD2. Trimming cost V 8 bases and J 0 bases; bases outside gene matches: 17. This CDR3 is built from 18 residues. CDR3 sequence reads: CASCSRAGVIPSTDTQYF. Here the CDR3 DNA reads TGTGCCAGCTGTTCTAGGGCGGGGGTGATCCCTAGCACAGATACGCAGTATTTT.

This clonotype was detected ten times or more. The chain employs TRBV20-1 and TRBJ2-1; 7 bases fit TRBD1. Losses at the gene ends were 6 bases for V and 0 bases for J; bases not matched to a gene: 2. Germline CDR1 reads DFQATT; CDR2 reads SNEGSKA (reference sequence). CDR3 size: 13 residues. CDR3 in DNA: TGCAGTGCGACAGGGTCCTCCTACAATGAGCAGTTCTTC. This sequence encodes CSATGSSYNEQFF.

The gene calls are TRBV20-1 and TRBJ2-7; 8 nucleotides line up with TRBD2. The CDR3 has 14 residues. Germline-derived CDR1 and CDR2 are DFQATT and SNEGSKA (reference sequence). V lost 1 base to trimming and J lost 4 bases; unmatched junction nucleotides: 6. The CDR3 sequence: CSARGLAGLYEQYF. CDR3 coding DNA: TGCAGTGCTAGAGGGCTAGCGGGTTTGTACGAGCAGTACTTC.

This clonotype has at least ten counts. The genes are TRBV7-2 and TRBJ2-7; TRBD1 matches 7 bases. Germline values: CDR1 SGHTA, CDR2 FQGNSA. The CDR3 runs to 15 residues. The trim removed 1 base at V and 2 bases at J, leaving 5 bases unmatched. The CDR3 sequence: CASSLERTGPYEQYF. The CDR3 nucleotides read TGTGCCAGCAGCTTAGAAAGGACAGGACCCTACGAGCAGTACTTC.

There are a few counts of this clonotype. The chain links TRBV5-1 to TRBJ2-4; perhaps TRBD2 as D (6 bases). The CDR3 totals 16 residues. V was clipped by 0 bases and J by 3 bases, with 13 bases between them. Germline loops: CDR1 SGHRS, CDR2 YFSETQ. CDR3 in DNA: TGCGCCAGCAGCTTGGCGGGGGAGGTTGGCAAAAACATTCAGTACTTC. It is translated as CASSLAGEVGKNIQYF.

This chain connects TRBV28 to TRBJ2-7; 9 nucleotides align to TRBD2. Per germline, CDR1 MDHEN and CDR2 SYDVKM. CDR3 length equals 16 residues. J lost 5 bases, V lost 3 bases, and 11 bases had no gene match. CDR3 region: CASSLGGGGRVNEQYV. In DNA form, the CDR3 reads TGTGCCAGCAGTTTGGGCGGGGGGGGGAGGGTAAACGAGCAGTACGTC.

At least ten counts were recorded for this clonotype. This rearrangement joins TRBV12-3 or TRBV12-4 to TRBJ2-7, with D possibly matching TRBD1 (5 bases). V lost 5 bases and J lost 2, with 7 bases in between. The length of the CDR3 is 12 residues. The CDR3 loop is CASSPQAYEQYF. In DNA form, the CDR3 reads TGTGCCAGCAGTCCACAGGCCTACGAGCAGTACTTC.

Of note for this clonotype: A read error is possible here, since a much larger clone lies one base away. The chain links TRBV7-2 to TRBJ1-2; D gene unclear. Germline V gene lookup returns CDR1 SGHTA and CDR2 FQGNSA. The CDR3 extends over 14 amino acids. The CDR3 DNA follows: TGTGCCGGCAGCTTAGCGGACCCAAACTATGGCTACACCTTC. Encoded protein: CAGSLADPNYGYTF.

This clonotype was seen only a few times. The chain couples TRBV20-1 to TRBJ2-1; a possible D gene is TRBD1 (6 bases). The germline V gene encodes CDR1 DFQATT and CDR2 SNEGSKA (reference sequence). Trimming left V 5 bases short and J 0 bases short, with 14 bases between. The CDR3 runs to 15 residues. The DNA for the CDR3 is TGCAGTGCTGGCCGACAGGCTAGCTCCTACAATGAGCAGTTCTTC. Protein product: CSAGRQASSYNEQFF.

The V gene is TRBV20-1, the J gene TRBJ2-1; 9 bases agree with TRBD1. Germline V lookup: CDR1 DFQATT, CDR2 SNEGSKA (reference sequence). The CDR3 extends over 13 amino acids. V gave up 5 bases and J gave up 8 bases; unmatched junction bases: 7. For the CDR3, the DNA is TGCAGTGCTTGGGACAGGGCAGGAGATGAGCAGTTCTTC. Translated: CSAWDRAGDEQFF.

The chain joins TRBV30 to TRBJ2-1; no clear D. The germline V gene has CDR1 GTSNPN and CDR2 SVGIG (reference sequence). V was trimmed by 2 bases and J by 0 bases, leaving 8 bases between them. The CDR3 loop spans 14 amino acids. The CDR3 DNA reads TGTGCCTGGAGTCCCAGGAGCTCCTACAATGAGCAGTTCTTC. This codes for CAWSPRSSYNEQFF.

This clonotype came up many times. The chain has TRBV5-5 and TRBJ2-7; 7 positions match TRBD1. CDR3 length: 14 amino acids. Per the germline V gene, CDR1 is SGHKS and CDR2 is YYEKEE (reference sequence). V lost 1 base, J lost 2 bases, and 3 bases stayed unmatched. CDR3 DNA sequence: TGTGCCAGCAGCTTGTCGACAGGGCCCTACGAGCAGTACGTC. Its translation is CASSLSTGPYEQYV.

The chain combines TRBV5-6 with TRBJ1-6, with D unresolved. Trimming stripped 4 bases from V and 9 bases from J, with 14 bases between. CDR1 and CDR2 (germline): SGHDT, YYEEEE. CDR3 length: 14 amino acids. The CDR3 nucleotides are TGTGCCAGCAGCCCCGAATCCCGGGGTTCACCCCTCCACTTT. This encodes CASSPESRGSPLHF.

This clonotype was counted a single time. The chain joins TRBV10-3 to TRBJ1-3, with D perhaps TRBD1 (6 bases). Per germline, CDR1 ENHRY and CDR2 SYGVKD. The V and J ends lost 3 bases and 2 bases respectively, with 14 bases between them. The CDR3 length is 16 residues. The chain's CDR3 is CAISDHREFPGNTIYF. The CDR3 nucleotides are TGTGCCATCAGTGACCACAGGGAATTCCCTGGAAACACCATATATTTT.

This clonotype was seen a few times. The chain uses TRBV11-2 and TRBJ2-5; TRBD2 might be the D (6 bases). The CDR3 has 13 residues. The germline gives CDR1 SGHAT, CDR2 FQNNGV. Trimming removed 2 bases from V and 5 bases from J, with 9 bases in between. CDR3 protein: CASSLPRGETQYF. The CDR3, as DNA: TGTGCCAGCAGCTTACCTCGGGGGGAGACCCAGTACTTC. Supplemented by reference TRBV11-2 and TRBJ2-5, the full variable domain reads EAGVAQSPRYKIIEKRQSVAFWCNPISGHATLYWYQQILGQGPKLLIQFQNNGVVDDSQLPKDRFSAERLKGVDSTLKIQPAKLEDSAVYLCASSLPRGETQYFGPGTRLLVL.

Many counts were recorded for this clonotype. The V and J genes are TRBV20-1 and TRBJ2-5; 11 bases match TRBD2. Germline lookup yields CDR1 DFQATT and CDR2 SNEGSKA (reference sequence). This CDR3 comprises 13 residues. With 1 base clipped from V and 7 bases from J, the junction kept 2 bases outside the gene matches. The CDR3 nucleotides read TGCAGTGCTAGAGTTAGCGGGGGGGCGACCCAGTACTTC. This codes for CSARVSGGATQYF.

Concerning this clonotype itself: A much larger clone differs by one base, so this may be a read error. This chain connects TRBV20-1 to TRBJ2-3; D perhaps matches TRBD2 (5 bases). Germline CDR1 and CDR2: DFQATT and SNEGSKA (reference sequence). There are 16 residues in the CDR3. The CDR3 nucleotides read TGCTGTGCTAGCTTGGGGTACCGTAGCTCAACAGATACGCAGTATTTT. It translates to CCASLGYRSSTDTQYF.

This clonotype has only a few counts. The genes are TRBV7-3 and TRBJ2-1; D gene uncertain. The germline V and J ends were trimmed by 8 bases and 10 bases, with 18 bases remaining between them. Germline CDR1 reads SGHTA; CDR2 reads FQGTGA. This CDR3 has 13 amino acids. CDR3 sequence (DNA): TGTGCCAGCGGCCACGATTCGATCGGGGAGCAGTTCTTC. Its protein is CASGHDSIGEQFF.

This clonotype was detected a few times. The chain joins TRBV11-2 to TRBJ2-1; 7 positions match TRBD1. With 6 bases clipped from V and 4 bases from J, the junction kept 9 bases outside the gene matches. The germline V gene has CDR1 SGHAT and CDR2 FQNNGV. There are 15 residues in the CDR3. The CDR3 is CASSHAGTEYNEQFF. The CDR3 DNA reads as TGTGCCAGCAGTCATGCCGGGACAGAATACAATGAGCAGTTCTTC.

This clonotype was seen ten or more times. This chain links TRBV5-1 with TRBJ2-7; the D gene is possibly TRBD1 (6 bases). The germline V gene encodes CDR1 SGHRS and CDR2 YFSETQ. Between the trimmed V and J ends, which lost 2 bases and 1 base, there was a span of 22 bases. The CDR3 is made up of 18 amino acids. Here the CDR3 DNA reads TGCGCCAGCAGCTTAAGCTTGCAGGTGGGGGCTGGTTCCTACGAGCAGTACTTC. Translating it yields CASSLSLQVGAGSYEQYF.

This clonotype was found a few times. The V and J genes are TRBV20-1 and TRBJ1-1; perhaps TRBD1 as D (5 bases). The CDR3 covers 14 residues. V lost 3 bases and J lost 1, with 12 bases in between. Germline CDR1 DFQATT, CDR2 SNEGSKA (reference sequence). This chain's CDR3 is CSASWAGTNTEAFF. The CDR3 DNA reads TGCAGTGCTAGTTGGGCAGGGACGAACACTGAAGCTTTCTTT.

This chain links TRBV7-2 with TRBJ1-5, with a tentative D call TRBD1 (5 bases). Germline V gives CDR1 SGHTA, CDR2 FQGNSA. The length of the CDR3 is 15 residues. The V end was cut by 4 bases, the J end by 6 bases, with 16 bases between. The CDR3 loop reads CASSSQGGWSQPQHF. The CDR3 bases are TGTGCCAGCAGCTCCCAGGGAGGGTGGTCTCAGCCCCAGCATTTT.

This clonotype has a handful of counts. The rearrangement links TRBV7-2 to TRBJ2-7; the D gene is possibly TRBD2 (6 bases). The V gene lost 5 bases and the J gene lost 4 bases, with 18 bases spanning the gap. Germline CDR1 is SGHTA and CDR2 is FQGNSA. This CDR3 has 15 residues. CDR3 sequence reads: CASSTRRDPAYEQYF. The CDR3 nucleotides are TGTGCCAGCAGCACTAGGCGGGACCCGGCATACGAGCAGTACTTC.

This clonotype came up many times. This chain joins TRBV7-2 and TRBJ2-1; 7 nucleotides match TRBD1. The CDR3 spans 14 residues. The V and J ends lost 1 base and 7 bases, in that order; junction bases with no gene match: 4. The germline V gene encodes CDR1 SGHTA and CDR2 FQGNSA. In DNA form, the CDR3 reads TGTGCCAGCAGCTTAGTTAGGGGACAGAATGAGCAGTTCTTC. Protein: CASSLVRGQNEQFF. The full variable domain, with the rest looked up from reference TRBV7-2 and TRBJ2-1, is GAGVSQSPSNKVTEKGKDVELRCDPISGHTALYWYRQSLGQGLEFLIYFQGNSAPDKSGLPSDRFSAERTGGSVSTLTIQRTQQEDSAVYLCASSLVRGQNEQFFGPGTRLTVL.

This clonotype occurred a few times. J is TRBJ1-4 and V is TRBV20-1; D is unclear. This CDR3 has 17 residues. The germline V gene encodes CDR1 DFQATT and CDR2 SNEGSKA (reference sequence). V was shortened by 0 bases and J by 4 bases, with 18 bases between the two germline ends. CDR3: CSARDIVFHTFNEKLFF. Here the CDR3 DNA reads TGCAGTGCTAGAGACATAGTTTTCCATACTTTTAATGAAAAACTGTTTTTT.